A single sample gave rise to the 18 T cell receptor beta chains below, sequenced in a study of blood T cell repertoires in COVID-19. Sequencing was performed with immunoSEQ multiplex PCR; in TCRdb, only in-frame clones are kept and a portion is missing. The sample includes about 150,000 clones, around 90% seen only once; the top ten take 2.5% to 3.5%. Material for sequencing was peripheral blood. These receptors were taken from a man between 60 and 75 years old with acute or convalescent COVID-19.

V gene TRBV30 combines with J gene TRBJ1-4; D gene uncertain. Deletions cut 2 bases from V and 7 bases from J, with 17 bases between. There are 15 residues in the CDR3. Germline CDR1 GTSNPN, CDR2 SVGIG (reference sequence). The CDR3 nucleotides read TGTGCCTGGAGTCTTAGTAACAGCAGAGTTGAAAAACTGTTTTTT. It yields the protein CAWSLSNSRVEKLFF.

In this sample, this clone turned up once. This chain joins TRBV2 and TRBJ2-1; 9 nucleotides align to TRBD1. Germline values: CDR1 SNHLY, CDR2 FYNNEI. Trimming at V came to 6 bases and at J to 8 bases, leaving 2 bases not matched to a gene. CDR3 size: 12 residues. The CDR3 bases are TGTGCCAGCAGGAGGGACAGGGATGAGCAGTTCTTC. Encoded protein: CASRRDRDEQFF.

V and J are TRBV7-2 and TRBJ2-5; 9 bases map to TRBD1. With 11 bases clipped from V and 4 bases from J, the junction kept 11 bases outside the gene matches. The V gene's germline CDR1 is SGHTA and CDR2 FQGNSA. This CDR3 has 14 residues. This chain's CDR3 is CAQTGTGFGETQYF. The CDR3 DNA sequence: TGTGCCCAGACTGGGACAGGGTTCGGAGAGACCCAGTACTTC.

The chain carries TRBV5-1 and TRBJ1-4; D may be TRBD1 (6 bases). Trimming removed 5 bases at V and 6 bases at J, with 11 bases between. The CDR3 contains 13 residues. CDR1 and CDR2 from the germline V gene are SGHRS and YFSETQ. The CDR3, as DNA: TGCGCCAGCAGTTTAACAGGGTATGAAAAACTGTTTTTT. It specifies CASSLTGYEKLFF.

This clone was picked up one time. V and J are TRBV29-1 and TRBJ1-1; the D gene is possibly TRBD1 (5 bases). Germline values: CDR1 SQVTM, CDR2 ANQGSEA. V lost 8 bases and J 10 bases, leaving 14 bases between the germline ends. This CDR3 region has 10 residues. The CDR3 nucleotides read TGCAGCCCAGACCCCGGGGGAGCTTTCTTT. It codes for CSPDPGGAFF.

The CDR3 bases are TGTGCCAGCAGCTCGATGGGGGGTATCGGGGAGCCCCAGCATTTT. It specifies CASSSMGGIGEPQHF. The chain links TRBV2 to TRBJ1-5; a possible D gene is TRBD1 (5 bases). CDR3 length equals 15 residues. Germline-derived CDR1 and CDR2 are SNHLY and FYNNEI. Trimming shortened V by 6 bases and J by 8 bases, and 20 bases separated the two germline ends.

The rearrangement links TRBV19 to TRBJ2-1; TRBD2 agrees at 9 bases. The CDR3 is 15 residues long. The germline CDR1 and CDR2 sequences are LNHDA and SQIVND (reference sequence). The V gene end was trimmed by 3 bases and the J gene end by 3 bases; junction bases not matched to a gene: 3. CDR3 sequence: CASSMIAGDYNEQFF. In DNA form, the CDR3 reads TGTGCCAGTAGTATGATAGCGGGGGACTACAATGAGCAGTTCTTC.

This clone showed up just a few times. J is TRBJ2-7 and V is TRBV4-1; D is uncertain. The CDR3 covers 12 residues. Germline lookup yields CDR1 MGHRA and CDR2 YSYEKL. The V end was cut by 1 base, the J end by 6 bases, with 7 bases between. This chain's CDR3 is CASSQAVGEQYF. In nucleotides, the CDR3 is TGCGCCAGCAGCCAAGCAGTTGGCGAGCAGTACTTC.

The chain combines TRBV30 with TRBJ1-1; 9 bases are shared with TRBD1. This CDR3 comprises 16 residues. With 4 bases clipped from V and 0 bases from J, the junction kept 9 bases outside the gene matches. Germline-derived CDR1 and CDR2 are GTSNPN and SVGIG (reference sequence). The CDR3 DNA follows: TGTGCCTGGATTCTAACAGGGGGCTTAATGAACACTGAAGCTTTCTTT. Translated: CAWILTGGLMNTEAFF.

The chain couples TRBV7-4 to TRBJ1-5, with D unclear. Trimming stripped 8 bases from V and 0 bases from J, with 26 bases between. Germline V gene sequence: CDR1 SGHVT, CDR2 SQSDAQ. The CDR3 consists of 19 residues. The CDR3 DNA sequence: TGTGCCAGCGGAAGACTTACTAGGAGACACGGGCTTAGCAATCAGCCCCAGCATTTT. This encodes CASGRLTRRHGLSNQPQHF.

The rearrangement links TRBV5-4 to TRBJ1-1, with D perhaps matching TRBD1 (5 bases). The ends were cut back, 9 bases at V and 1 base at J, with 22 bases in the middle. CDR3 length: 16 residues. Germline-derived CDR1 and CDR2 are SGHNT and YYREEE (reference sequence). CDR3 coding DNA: TGTGCCACCGGCTTATATCAGGGCAGGGCGAACACTGAAGCTTTCTTT. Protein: CATGLYQGRANTEAFF.

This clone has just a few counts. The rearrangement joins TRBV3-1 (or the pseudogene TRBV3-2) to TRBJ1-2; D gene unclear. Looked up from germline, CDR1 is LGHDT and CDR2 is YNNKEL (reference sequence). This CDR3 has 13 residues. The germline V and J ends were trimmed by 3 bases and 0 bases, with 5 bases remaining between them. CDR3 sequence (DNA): TGTGCCAGCAGCCATAGAGCTAACTATGGCTACACCTTC. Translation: CASSHRANYGYTF.

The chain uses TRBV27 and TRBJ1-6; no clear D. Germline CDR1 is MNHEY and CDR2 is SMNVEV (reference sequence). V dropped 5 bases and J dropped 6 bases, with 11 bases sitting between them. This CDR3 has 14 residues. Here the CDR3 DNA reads TGTGCCAGCAGTATACAGTTCTCTAATTCACCCCTCCACTTT. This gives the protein CASSIQFSNSPLHF.

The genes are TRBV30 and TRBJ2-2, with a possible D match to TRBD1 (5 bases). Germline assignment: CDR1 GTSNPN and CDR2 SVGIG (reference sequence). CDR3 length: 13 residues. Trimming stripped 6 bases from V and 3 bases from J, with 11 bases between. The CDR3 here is CACDSTYTGELFF. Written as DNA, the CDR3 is TGTGCCTGTGACAGTACTTACACCGGGGAGCTGTTTTTT.

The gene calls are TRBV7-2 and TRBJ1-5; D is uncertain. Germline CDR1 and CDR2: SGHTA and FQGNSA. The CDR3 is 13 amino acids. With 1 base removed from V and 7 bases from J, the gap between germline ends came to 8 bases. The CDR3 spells CASSLEFVQPQHF. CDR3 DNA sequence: TGTGCCAGCAGCTTAGAATTCGTCCAGCCCCAGCATTTT.

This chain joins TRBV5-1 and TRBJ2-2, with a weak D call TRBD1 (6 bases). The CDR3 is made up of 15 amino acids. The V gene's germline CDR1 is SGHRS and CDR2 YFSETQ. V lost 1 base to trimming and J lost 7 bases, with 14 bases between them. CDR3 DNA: TGCGCCAGCAGCTTGAGCTGGGGGCGCAGCGGGGAGCTGTTTTTT. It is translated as CASSLSWGRSGELFF.

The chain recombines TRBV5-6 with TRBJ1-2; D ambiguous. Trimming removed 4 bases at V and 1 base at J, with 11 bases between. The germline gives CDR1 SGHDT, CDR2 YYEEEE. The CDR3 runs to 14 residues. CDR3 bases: TGTGCCAGCAGCCCGACAATGAGTAACTATGGCTACACCTTC. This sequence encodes CASSPTMSNYGYTF.

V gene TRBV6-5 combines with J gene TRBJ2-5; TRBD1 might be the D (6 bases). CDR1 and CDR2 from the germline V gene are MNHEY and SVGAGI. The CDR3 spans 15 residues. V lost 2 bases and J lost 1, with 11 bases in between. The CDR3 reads CASSYTGQSQETQYF. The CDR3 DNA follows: TGTGCCAGCAGTTACACAGGGCAGTCCCAAGAGACCCAGTACTTC.